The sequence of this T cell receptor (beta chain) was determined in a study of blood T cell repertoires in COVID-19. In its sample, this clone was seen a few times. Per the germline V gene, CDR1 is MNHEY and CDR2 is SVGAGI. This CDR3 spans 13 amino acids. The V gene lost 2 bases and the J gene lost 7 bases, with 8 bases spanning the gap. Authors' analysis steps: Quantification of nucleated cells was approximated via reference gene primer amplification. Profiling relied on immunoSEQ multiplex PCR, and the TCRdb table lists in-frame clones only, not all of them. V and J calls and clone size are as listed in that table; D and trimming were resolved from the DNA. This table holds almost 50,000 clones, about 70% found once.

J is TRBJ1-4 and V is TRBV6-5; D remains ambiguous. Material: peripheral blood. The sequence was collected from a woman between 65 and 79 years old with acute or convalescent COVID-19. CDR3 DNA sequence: TGTGCCAGCAGTTACCCCCGTAGTGAAAAACTGTTTTTT. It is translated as CASSYPRSEKLFF.